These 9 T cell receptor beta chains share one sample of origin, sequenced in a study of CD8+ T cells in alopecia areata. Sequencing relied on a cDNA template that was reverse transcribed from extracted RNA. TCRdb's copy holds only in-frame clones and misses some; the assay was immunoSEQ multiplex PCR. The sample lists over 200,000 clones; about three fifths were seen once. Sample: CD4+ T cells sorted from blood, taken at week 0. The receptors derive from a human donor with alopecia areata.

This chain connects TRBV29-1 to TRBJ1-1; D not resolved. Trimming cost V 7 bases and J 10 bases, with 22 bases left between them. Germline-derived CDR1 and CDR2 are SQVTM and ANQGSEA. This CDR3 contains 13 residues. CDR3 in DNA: TGCAGCGCCCAAACAATTATTTCGAAATTAGCTTTCTTT. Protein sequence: CSAQTIISKLAFF.

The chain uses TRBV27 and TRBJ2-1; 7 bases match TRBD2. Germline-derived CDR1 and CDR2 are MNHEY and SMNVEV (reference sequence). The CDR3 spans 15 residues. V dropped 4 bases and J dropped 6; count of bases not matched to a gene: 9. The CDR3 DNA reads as TGTGCCAGCAGTTCCCCGCGACTAGCTCGCAATGAGCAGTTCTTC. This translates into CASSSPRLARNEQFF.

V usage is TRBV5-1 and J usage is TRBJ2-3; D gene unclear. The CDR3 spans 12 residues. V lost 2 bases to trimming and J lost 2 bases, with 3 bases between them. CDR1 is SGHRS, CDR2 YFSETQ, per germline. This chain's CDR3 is CASSLLTDTQYF. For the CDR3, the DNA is TGCGCCAGCAGCTTACTCACAGATACGCAGTATTTT.

The CDR3 is CASSPPNHPGTGRETQYF. The CDR3 region has the DNA TGTGCCAGCTCACCACCGAACCACCCCGGGACAGGTCGTGAGACCCAGTACTTC. The J gene is TRBJ2-5, the V gene TRBV18; 8 nucleotides match TRBD1. The CDR3 is made up of 18 amino acids. Germline values: CDR1 KGHSH, CDR2 LQKENI. Trimming removed 0 bases from V and 5 bases from J; junction bases left unmatched: 14.

In nucleotides, the CDR3 is TGCGCCAGCAGCGTTGGGACTAGCGGGAAGAGCACCGGGGAGCTGTTTTTT. Translation gives CASSVGTSGKSTGELFF. This chain uses TRBV5-1 with TRBJ2-2; 13 bases are a match to TRBD2. Germline V gene data show CDR1 as SGHRS and CDR2 as YFSETQ. The CDR3 loop spans 17 amino acids. V shed 4 bases, J shed 4 bases, and the junction held 7 bases outside the gene matches.

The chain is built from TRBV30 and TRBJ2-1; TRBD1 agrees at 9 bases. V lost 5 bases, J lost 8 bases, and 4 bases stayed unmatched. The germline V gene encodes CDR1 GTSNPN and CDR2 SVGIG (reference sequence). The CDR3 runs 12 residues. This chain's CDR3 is CAWGWDRDEQFF. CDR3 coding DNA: TGTGCCTGGGGGTGGGACAGGGATGAGCAGTTCTTC.

CDR3 nucleotides: TGTGCCAGCAGCTTAGAGGCGGCGAAGCAGTTCTTC. It specifies CASSLEAAKQFF. The chain joins TRBV7-2 to TRBJ2-1; D not resolved. The V gene's germline CDR1 is SGHTA and CDR2 FQGNSA. The V end was cut by 1 base, the J end by 11 bases, with 9 bases between. CDR3 length: 12 amino acids.

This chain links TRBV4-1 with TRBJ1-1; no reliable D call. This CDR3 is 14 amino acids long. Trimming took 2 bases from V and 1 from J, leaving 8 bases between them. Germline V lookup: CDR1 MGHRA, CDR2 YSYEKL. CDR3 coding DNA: TGCGCCAGCAGCCAATTAAATTGGAACACTGAAGCTTTCTTT. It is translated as CASSQLNWNTEAFF.

Written as DNA, the CDR3 is TGTGCCAGCACCCGGACAGGGTTTGGGACCCAGTACTTC. Its protein product is CASTRTGFGTQYF. This rearrangement joins TRBV9 to TRBJ2-5; 8 nucleotides align to TRBD1. The V gene end was trimmed by 6 bases and the J gene end by 7 bases; junction bases not matched to a gene: 8. The CDR3 spans 13 residues. Germline CDR1 is SGDLS and CDR2 is YYNGEE.